These T cell receptor beta chains were read from a single sample in a study of identifying expanded T cells in peripheral blood. The protocol was immunoSEQ multiplex PCR, while the TCRdb copy is restricted to in-frame clones and leaves out a portion. The sample has around 130,000 clones; approximately 86% are singletons. Sequenced sample: blood. These receptors all stem from a person between 18 and 75 years old in good health. CDR3s leave out the opening cysteine and the closing phenylalanine or tryptophan. Some rows mark clone size as missing; the rest say once, few, many or name a class of expanded clone.

v_call clone_size cdr3_aa
TRBV28 - ASSFVMREGGYGYT
TRBV28 - ASSSLHGGRATGNEQY
TRBV14 - ASSQNQGGYGYT
TRBV11-2 - ASSLLGRLVGGYT
TRBV4-1 - ASSQDVSYGYT
TRBV2 - ASSASTGLNYEQY
TRBV7-9 - ASRTQGGERQF
TRBV4-1 - ASSQGWDRTTYEQY
TRBV2 - ASSEDGNQPQH
TRBV6-1 few ASILGAGAGYT
TRBV6-5 - ASSVGSSYEQY
TRBV4-2 - ASSLGQGKWETQY
TRBV11-1 - ASNQAGGAYEQY
TRBV10-3 - ATLDRGASYEQY
TRBV4-1 - ASSQEDREGGYT
TRBV29-1 - SVEDSRYEQY
TRBV28 - ASSYGGETQY
TRBV9 - ASSVDGGGYTGELF
TRBV28 - ASSFSGRSTFETQY
TRBV5-4 - ASSLAASPLYGYT
TRBV18 - ASSIGQFGEKLF
TRBV7-2 - ASSIGLAGGSAQF
TRBV28 - ASSLAGGAKNIQY
TRBV5-6 - ASSFYSGGDTQY
TRBV7-9 - ASSPQRNQPQH
TRBV7-2 - ASSPIPGQLLYGYT
TRBV5-1 many ASSLVGGNQPQH
TRBV9 - ASSAGDEQY
TRBV7-9 - ASSSGTGNNEQF
TRBV7-9 - ASTTGGRNYGYT
TRBV11-3 - ASSPIGGYNEQF
TRBV10-3 - AITSESSYEQY
TRBV14 - ASSQEGRDTQY
TRBV5-8 - ASSPRTSGQF
TRBV10-3 once AISEPTTSNEQF
TRBV19 - ASKSSGWGYTEAF
TRBV2 - ASGRIGETQY
TRBV6-6 - ASSYQDRAWA
TRBV5-6 - ASSSVPRGLYGYT
TRBV29-1 once SVTSRVNTEAF
TRBV2 - ASSTRDSNSPLH
TRBV19 - ASSAGGIGNQPQH
TRBV11-3 - ASSLGRGNYEQY
TRBV11-1 - ASSSRQGFGTNTEAF
TRBV18 - ASSPRQGATDTQY
TRBV28 - ASGSWGATNEKLF
TRBV5-1 - ASSLGEATDTQY
TRBV7-2 - ASSHDGVGNQPQH
TRBV15 - ATSDFGSYEQY
TRBV29-1 - SVLLQGSQPQH
TRBV19 - ASSSLAEPFTDTQY
TRBV15 - ATSRDRVRGYT
TRBV19 few ASSPGHGNEKLF
TRBV10-1 - ASSESSGADTQY
TRBV10-1 - ASSEGGQGYEQY
TRBV6-6 - ATGSRDVPF
TRBV9 - ASIVGTAYGYT
TRBV6-5 - ASSYRAQGANEKLF
TRBV7-2 - ASSSLSHVGSPLH
TRBV29-1 - SEELVETQY